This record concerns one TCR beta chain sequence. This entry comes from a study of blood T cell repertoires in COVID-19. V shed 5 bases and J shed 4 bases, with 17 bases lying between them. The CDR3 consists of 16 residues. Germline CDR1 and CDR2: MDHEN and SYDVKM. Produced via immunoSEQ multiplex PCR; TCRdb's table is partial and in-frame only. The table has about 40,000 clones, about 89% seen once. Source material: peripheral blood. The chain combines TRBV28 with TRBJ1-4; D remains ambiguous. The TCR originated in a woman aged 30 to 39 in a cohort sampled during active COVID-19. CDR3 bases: TGTGCCAGCAGTGCCCCCGTCGCGGGGTATAATGAAAAACTGTTTTTT. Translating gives CASSAPVAGYNEKLFF.